The 32 T cell receptor beta chains below come from one sample, sequenced in a study of PD-L1 blockade in urothelial cancer. Profiling relied on immunoSEQ multiplex PCR, and the TCRdb table lists in-frame clones only, not all of them. The repertoire holds 70,000 to 90,000 clones, with approximately 81% as singletons. Time point: pretreatment peripheral blood. This sample comprised PBMCs, obtained around atezolizumab (anti-PD-L1) treatment. These receptor sequences come from a man aged 55 to 70 with urothelial cancer.

The chain couples TRBV20-1 to TRBJ2-7, with a tentative D call TRBD2 (5 bases). CDR3 length equals 11 residues. V lost 6 bases to trimming and J lost 7 bases, with 13 bases between them. CDR1 is DFQATT, CDR2 SNEGSKA, per germline (reference sequence). The CDR3 nucleotides are TGCAGTGCGGGGAAAACGGGGGAGCAGTACTTC. Its translation: CSAGKTGEQYF.

This clone was counted a single time. The chain combines TRBV18 with TRBJ1-1; no clear D gene. There are 14 residues in the CDR3. V shed 2 bases and J shed 0 bases, with 7 bases lying between them. Germline V gene lookup returns CDR1 KGHSH and CDR2 LQKENI. The CDR3 bases are TGTGCCAGCTCACCAGGCAGGTTGAACACTGAAGCTTTCTTT. Translation: CASSPGRLNTEAFF.

The chain has TRBV5-6 and TRBJ2-5; 7 bases map to TRBD1. CDR3 length: 16 residues. Germline CDR1 is SGHDT and CDR2 is YYEEEE. With V trimmed by 3 bases and J by 0 bases, 8 bases remained unmatched. CDR3: CASSWDSQKYQETQYF. CDR3 DNA sequence: TGTGCCAGCAGCTGGGACAGTCAAAAGTACCAAGAGACCCAGTACTTC.

The chain uses TRBV11-2 and TRBJ1-2; D call uncertain. Germline-derived CDR1 and CDR2 are SGHAT and FQNNGV. The V end was cut by 0 bases, the J end by 14 bases, with 16 bases between. The CDR3 sequence is 13 residues long. CDR3 in amino acids: CASSLELDTALTF. The CDR3 DNA reads as TGTGCCAGCAGCTTAGAACTCGACACCGCTCTAACCTTC.

V is TRBV6-5 and J is TRBJ1-1; D possibly corresponds to TRBD1 (5 bases). Germline V gene sequence: CDR1 MNHEY, CDR2 SVGAGI. V lost 0 bases and J 3 bases, leaving 8 bases between the germline ends. This CDR3 has 14 residues. The CDR3 spells CASSYSWGDTEAFF. The CDR3, as DNA: TGTGCCAGCAGTTACTCGTGGGGGGACACTGAAGCTTTCTTT.

This chain joins TRBV28 and TRBJ2-1; D call uncertain. The CDR3 has 16 residues. Germline loops: CDR1 MDHEN, CDR2 SYDVKM. V was clipped by 1 base and J by 0 bases, with 10 bases between them. The CDR3 DNA is TGTGCCAGCAGTTTATTATACCGGAGCTCCTACAATGAGCAGTTCTTC. It codes for CASSLLYRSSYNEQFF.

The chain is built from TRBV30 and TRBJ2-7, with 9 bases aligning to TRBD1. The germline CDR1 and CDR2 sequences are GTSNPN and SVGIG (reference sequence). Trimming removed 2 bases from V and 3 bases from J; junction bases left unmatched: 11. The CDR3 is 16 residues long. CDR3: CAWSQPPGQGFYEQYF. Written as DNA, the CDR3 is TGTGCCTGGAGTCAACCCCCGGGACAGGGATTCTACGAGCAGTACTTC.

The chain joins TRBV7-3 to TRBJ2-2; 8 positions match TRBD1. V was pared by 4 bases and J by 9 bases, with 7 bases of the junction left unmatched. Germline values: CDR1 SGHTA, CDR2 FQGTGA. CDR3 length: 14 amino acids. The CDR3 reads CASSSGGDGRELFF. In DNA, the CDR3 is TGTGCCAGCAGCTCAGGGGGCGATGGCCGGGAGCTGTTTTTT. Together with reference TRBV7-3 and TRBJ2-2, the CDR3 gives the full variable domain: GAGVSQTPSNKVTEKGKYVELRCDPISGHTALYWYRQSLGQGPEFLIYFQGTGAADDSGLPNDRFFAVRPEGSVSTLKIQRTERGDSAVYLCASSSGGDGRELFFGEGSRLTVL.

This clone was counted a few times. The rearrangement joins TRBV7-9 to TRBJ1-2, with 7 bases lining up with TRBD1. The trim removed 5 bases at V and 4 bases at J, leaving 7 bases unmatched. CDR1 is SEHNR and CDR2 is FQNEAQ in the germline V gene (reference sequence). The CDR3 consists of 14 residues. The DNA for the CDR3 is TGTGCCAGCAGCCCCTTGGACAGGTCCTATGGCTACACCTTC. This gives the protein CASSPLDRSYGYTF.

There are a few counts of this clone. The J gene is TRBJ2-5, the V gene TRBV9, with 8 bases fitting TRBD1. The junction had 3 bases not matched to a gene; V was cut back by 0 bases and J by 2 bases. The CDR3 consists of 15 residues. Germline CDR1 is SGDLS and CDR2 is YYNGEE. In DNA, the CDR3 is TGTGCCAGCAGCGTAGGTTGGACAGGGCAAGAGACCCAGTACTTC. Translation gives CASSVGWTGQETQYF.

V usage is TRBV10-2 and J usage is TRBJ2-1, with a tentative D call TRBD1 (6 bases). This CDR3 is 14 amino acids long. V lost 8 bases and J lost 9, with 20 bases in between. CDR1 WSHSY and CDR2 SAAADI come from the germline V gene. The CDR3 loop is CASGTGQAWGEQFF. The CDR3, as DNA: TGCGCCAGCGGAACGGGACAAGCTTGGGGTGAGCAGTTCTTC.

This clone has a single count. Germline is not matched at one junction end, which may reflect a read error. This chain connects TRBV4-1 to TRBJ2-2, with a possible D match to TRBD1 (5 bases). The germline V gene encodes CDR1 MGHRA and CDR2 YSYEKL. There are 16 residues in the CDR3. The CDR3 is CASTQGQGSNTGELFF. The CDR3 region has the DNA TGCGCCAGCACCCAAGGGCAGGGATCGAACACCGGGGAGCTGTTTTTT.

This clone was recorded a few times. V gene TRBV30 combines with J gene TRBJ1-1, with no clear D. Trimming removed 5 bases at V and 7 bases at J, with 11 bases between. CDR3 size: 11 residues. Germline V CDR1 and CDR2: GTSNPN, SVGIG (reference sequence). The CDR3 nucleotides are TGTGCCTGGTCCAGAGGATTTGAAGCTTTCTTT. It is translated as CAWSRGFEAFF.

This sequence joins TRBV13 and TRBJ2-7; TRBD2 aligns across 13 bases. J gave up 5 bases and V 3 bases, and 10 bases lay outside the gene matches. Germline V CDR1 and CDR2: PRHDT, FYEKMQ (reference sequence). The CDR3 is 17 residues long. The CDR3 DNA reads as TGTGCCAGCAGCTTTCCTAGGACTAGCGGGAGTCGGCACGAGCAGTACTTC. Translating gives CASSFPRTSGSRHEQYF.

The V gene is TRBV9, the J gene TRBJ1-5; D is ambiguous. There are 13 residues in the CDR3. V was trimmed by 0 bases and J by 7 bases, leaving 8 bases between them. Looked up from germline, CDR1 is SGDLS and CDR2 is YYNGEE. CDR3 coding DNA: TGTGCCAGCAGCGTAGGTAATGAGCAGCCCCAGCATTTT. Amino acid sequence: CASSVGNEQPQHF.

This clone was detected a few times. The chain is built from TRBV27 and TRBJ1-2, with D uncertain. This CDR3 is 12 amino acids long. Trimming pared 4 bases from V and 4 bases from J, leaving 7 bases between. In germline, CDR1 is MNHEY, CDR2 SMNVEV (reference sequence). The DNA of the CDR3 is TGTGCCAGCAGTTCGCGGGGCTATGGCTACACCTTC. Translation: CASSSRGYGYTF.

J is TRBJ2-7 and V is TRBV29-1, with D maybe TRBD1 (6 bases). CDR3 length: 11 amino acids. Germline loops: CDR1 SQVTM, CDR2 ANQGSEA. V shed 6 bases and J shed 6 bases, with 12 bases lying between them. In nucleotides, the CDR3 is TGCAGCGTCGCCACAGGGTTCGAGCAGTACTTC. Translation gives CSVATGFEQYF.

The rearrangement joins TRBV15 to TRBJ2-3; the D gene is possibly TRBD1 (5 bases). Trimming removed 5 bases at V and 2 bases at J, with 11 bases between. The CDR3 has 14 amino acids. Looked up from germline, CDR1 is LNHNV and CDR2 is YYDKDF (reference sequence). For the CDR3, the DNA is TGTGCCACCAGCGAACTGACAGTCACAGATACGCAGTATTTT. Translating gives CATSELTVTDTQYF.

The V and J genes are TRBV6-5 and TRBJ1-1; tentatively, D is TRBD1 (5 bases). Germline V gene data show CDR1 as MNHEY and CDR2 as SVGAGI. The CDR3 runs 14 residues. The germline V and J ends were trimmed by 4 bases and 4 bases, with 13 bases remaining between them. CDR3 region: CASSSGGGVTEAFF. The CDR3 nucleotides are TGTGCCAGCAGTTCGGGGGGGGGAGTCACTGAAGCTTTCTTT.

The chain has TRBV16 and TRBJ2-5, with a possible D match to TRBD1 (6 bases). The CDR3 runs 13 residues. Trimming stripped 3 bases from V and 5 bases from J, with 10 bases between. Germline CDR1 KGHSY, CDR2 FQNENV. For the CDR3, the DNA is TGTGCCAGCAGCCACAACAGGGCTGAGACCCAGTACTTC. Its translation: CASSHNRAETQYF.

The chain joins TRBV4-1 to TRBJ1-1, with D hard to call. Germline CDR1 and CDR2: MGHRA and YSYEKL. The CDR3 length is 15 residues. Trimming removed 3 bases at V and 4 bases at J, with 15 bases between. Here the CDR3 DNA reads TGCGCCAGCAGCCATCGGGATGCGGCTCGCACTGAAGCTTTCTTT. It translates to CASSHRDAARTEAFF.

The CDR3 region is CASSSGVSNEQYF. In nucleotides, the CDR3 is TGTGCCAGCAGTTCAGGGGTTTCCAACGAGCAGTACTTC. The gene calls are TRBV28 and TRBJ2-7; perhaps TRBD1 as D (6 bases). V was clipped by 4 bases and J by 5 bases, with 12 bases between them. The germline V gene has CDR1 MDHEN and CDR2 SYDVKM. The CDR3 is 13 residues long.

The chain uses TRBV2 and TRBJ2-1; D might be TRBD1 (6 bases). CDR1 and CDR2 from the germline V gene are SNHLY and FYNNEI. The CDR3 has 14 residues. Trimming stripped 6 bases from V and 7 bases from J, with 16 bases between. For the CDR3, the DNA is TGTGCCAGCAGGGCACAGGGTCTCGGGAATGAGCAGTTCTTC. Its protein product is CASRAQGLGNEQFF.

V gene TRBV9 combines with J gene TRBJ2-1; 13 bases map to TRBD2. The CDR3 length is 17 residues. With V trimmed by 4 bases and J by 5 bases, 9 bases remained unmatched. Germline V lookup: CDR1 SGDLS, CDR2 YYNGEE. The CDR3 DNA sequence: TGTGCCAGCAGCATGGGACTAGCGGGATTTGAGCACAATGAGCAGTTCTTC. The encoded protein is CASSMGLAGFEHNEQFF.

This clone showed up just once. The chain recombines TRBV25-1 with TRBJ2-5; TRBD2 is a possible D gene (6 bases). V was clipped by 7 bases and J by 4 bases, with 13 bases between them. The germline V gene encodes CDR1 MGHDK and CDR2 SYGVNS. The CDR3 has 13 amino acids. The CDR3 region is CASTDWGGETQYF. The CDR3 nucleotides are TGTGCCAGCACCGACTGGGGAGGAGAGACCCAGTACTTC.

The CDR3 nucleotides are TGTGCCAGCTCACCAGAGGCCAAAGCTTTCTTT. Protein sequence: CASSPEAKAFF. V usage is TRBV18 and J usage is TRBJ1-1; no clear D. The V and J ends lost 2 bases and 9 bases respectively, with 7 bases between them. CDR1 is KGHSH, CDR2 LQKENI, per germline. The CDR3 has 11 amino acids.

The V gene is TRBV2, the J gene TRBJ1-6; 7 nucleotides line up with TRBD1. The CDR3 loop spans 13 amino acids. V gave up 4 bases and J gave up 11 bases; unmatched junction bases: 5. In germline, CDR1 is SNHLY, CDR2 FYNNEI. The DNA for the CDR3 is TGTGCCAGCAGTGGTGACAGGGCGGCACCCCTCCACTTT. Translated, it gives CASSGDRAAPLHF. Together with reference TRBV2 and TRBJ1-6, the CDR3 gives the full variable domain: EPEVTQTPSHQVTQMGQEVILRCVPISNHLYFYWYRQILGQKVEFLVSFYNNEISEKSEIFDDQFSVERPDGSNFTLKIRSTKLEDSAMYFCASSGDRAAPLHFGNGTRLTVT.

The gene calls are TRBV30 and TRBJ2-7; no definite D call. CDR3 length: 15 residues. The germline gives CDR1 GTSNPN, CDR2 SVGIG (reference sequence). V was shortened by 0 bases and J by 4 bases, with 16 bases between the two germline ends. CDR3 in amino acids: CAWSVRVLPPYEQYF. The DNA for the CDR3 is TGTGCCTGGAGTGTACGAGTGCTACCACCATACGAGCAGTACTTC.

This chain connects TRBV2 to TRBJ1-1, with D uncertain. Germline V CDR1 and CDR2: SNHLY, FYNNEI. V was pared by 2 bases and J by 7 bases, with 8 bases between. The CDR3 extends over 12 amino acids. This chain's CDR3 is CASSEFRSEAFF. The CDR3 DNA follows: TGTGCCAGCAGTGAATTCCGCAGTGAAGCTTTCTTT.

The chain joins TRBV28 to TRBJ1-5, with 8 bases identical to TRBD1. Germline CDR1 MDHEN, CDR2 SYDVKM. V was pared by 5 bases and J by 4 bases, with 7 bases of the junction left unmatched. The CDR3 is 15 residues long. The DNA of the CDR3 is TGTGCCAGCAGTGCCGGGACAGGCCAAAATCAGCCCCAGCATTTT. Amino acid sequence: CASSAGTGQNQPQHF.

This chain joins TRBV7-3 and TRBJ2-7; TRBD1 matches 8 bases. CDR1 is SGHTA, CDR2 FQGTGA, per germline. Unmatched junction bases numbered 3, after V lost 4 bases and J lost 7 bases. The CDR3 sequence is 12 residues long. The DNA for the CDR3 is TGTGCCAGCAGCTCCGACAGGGGTGAGCAGTACTTC. Translation: CASSSDRGEQYF.

The table lists this clone with a count of one. V usage is TRBV18 and J usage is TRBJ1-6; tentatively, D is TRBD1 (5 bases). V lost 3 bases and J lost 7, with 13 bases in between. Germline lookup yields CDR1 KGHSH and CDR2 LQKENI. The CDR3 contains 15 residues. The DNA of the CDR3 is TGTGCCAGCTCACCTAGCGGTGCAGGGAATTCACCCCTCCACTTT. Translated, it gives CASSPSGAGNSPLHF.